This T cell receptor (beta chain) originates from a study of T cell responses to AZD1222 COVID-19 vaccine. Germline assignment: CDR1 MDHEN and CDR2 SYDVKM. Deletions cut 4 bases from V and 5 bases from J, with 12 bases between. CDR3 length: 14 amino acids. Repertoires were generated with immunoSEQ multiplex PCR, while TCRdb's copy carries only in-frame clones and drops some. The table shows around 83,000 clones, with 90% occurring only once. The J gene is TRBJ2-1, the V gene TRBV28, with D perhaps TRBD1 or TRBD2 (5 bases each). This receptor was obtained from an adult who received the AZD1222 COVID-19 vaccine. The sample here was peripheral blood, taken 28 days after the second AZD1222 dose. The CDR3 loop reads CASSSRDPHNEQFF. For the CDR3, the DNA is TGTGCCAGCAGTTCCCGGGACCCCCACAATGAGCAGTTCTTC.